This is a list of T cell receptor beta chains from one sample in a study of blood T cell repertoires in COVID-19. Sequenced by immunoSEQ multiplex PCR; TCRdb stores in-frame clones only, minus some. Of roughly 150,000 clones listed, under 90% are singletons. The specimen was PBMCs or T cells enriched from blood (not recorded which). The receptors come from a woman aged 60-75 years who had recovered from COVID-19. The CDR3 runs from the conserved cysteine through the conserved F or W. Each record gives: D gene, J gene, V gene, clone size, CDR3 DNA, CDR3 protein. D genes are given only for firm matches. Expanded clones get a size class; other rows say once, few or many, or leave the size out.

d_call: NA; j_call: TRBJ1-5; v_call: TRBV12-3/TRBV12-4; clone_size: NA; cdr3_nt: TGTGCCAGCTCTACGGCCGACAGGAGACCCCAGCATTTT; cdr3_aa: CASSTADRRPQHF
d_call: TRBD1; j_call: TRBJ1-4; v_call: TRBV5-4; clone_size: NA; cdr3_nt: TGTGCCAGCAGCTTGGGGGGACAGGGTACAACTAATGAAAAACTGTTTTTT; cdr3_aa: CASSLGGQGTTNEKLFF
d_call: TRBD2; j_call: TRBJ2-2; v_call: TRBV5-6; clone_size: NA; cdr3_nt: TGTGCCAGCAGCTCCAATCTAGCGGACGGGGAGCTGTTTTTT; cdr3_aa: CASSSNLADGELFF
d_call: NA; j_call: TRBJ1-2; v_call: TRBV7-8; clone_size: NA; cdr3_nt: TGTGCCAGCAGCCCCGAGGCACCTTCCCTCTATGGCTACACCTTC; cdr3_aa: CASSPEAPSLYGYTF
d_call: NA; j_call: TRBJ1-1; v_call: TRBV20-1; clone_size: NA; cdr3_nt: TGCAGTGCTAGAGATAATAGTAAAGCTTTCTTT; cdr3_aa: CSARDNSKAFF
d_call: NA; j_call: TRBJ2-3; v_call: TRBV6-5; clone_size: NA; cdr3_nt: TGTGCCAGCAGTTCGCCGGGAACAGATACGCAGTATTTT; cdr3_aa: CASSSPGTDTQYF
d_call: TRBD2; j_call: TRBJ2-3; v_call: TRBV4-2; clone_size: NA; cdr3_nt: TGTGCCAGCAGCCAAGATCTTGTAGCGGGGGGGCGTATAGATACGCAGTATTTT; cdr3_aa: CASSQDLVAGGRIDTQYF
d_call: TRBD1; j_call: TRBJ1-6; v_call: TRBV27; clone_size: NA; cdr3_nt: TGTGCCAGCAGTTTAGCCGGGAGGGGGCGTAGATCACCCCTCCACTTT; cdr3_aa: CASSLAGRGRRSPLHF
d_call: NA; j_call: TRBJ1-5; v_call: TRBV6-5; clone_size: NA; cdr3_nt: TGTGCCAGCACTGGTTATGGGGCAGATCAGCCCCAGCATTTT; cdr3_aa: CASTGYGADQPQHF
d_call: TRBD1; j_call: TRBJ1-1; v_call: TRBV24-1; clone_size: NA; cdr3_nt: TGTGCCACCAGGGACAGGGAGTTTGAAGCTTTCTTT; cdr3_aa: CATRDREFEAFF
d_call: NA; j_call: TRBJ2-3; v_call: TRBV6-4; clone_size: NA; cdr3_nt: TGTGCCAGCAGTGAATCACCCACCCAGGGGGATACGCAGTATTTT; cdr3_aa: CASSESPTQGDTQYF
d_call: NA; j_call: TRBJ1-1; v_call: TRBV18; clone_size: NA; cdr3_nt: TGTGCCAGCTCACCCTCCACAGGGAGCACTGAAGCTTTCTTT; cdr3_aa: CASSPSTGSTEAFF
d_call: NA; j_call: TRBJ1-2; v_call: TRBV5-1; clone_size: NA; cdr3_nt: TGCGCCAGCAGCTTGGATAGCCTCGGCTACACCTTC; cdr3_aa: CASSLDSLGYTF
d_call: TRBD1; j_call: TRBJ2-6; v_call: TRBV2; clone_size: NA; cdr3_nt: TGTGCCAGCAGGGACAGGGGTCTCTCTGGGGCCAACGTCCTGACTTTC; cdr3_aa: CASRDRGLSGANVLTF
d_call: TRBD2; j_call: TRBJ2-3; v_call: TRBV7-3; clone_size: many; cdr3_nt: TGTGCCAGCAGCTCCGTCCGGGGGGGCACAGATACGCAGTATTTT; cdr3_aa: CASSSVRGGTDTQYF
d_call: TRBD1; j_call: TRBJ2-7; v_call: TRBV5-4; clone_size: few; cdr3_nt: TGTGCCAGCAGCTTGGAACAGGGGGCGGGGGAGCAGTACTTC; cdr3_aa: CASSLEQGAGEQYF
d_call: NA; j_call: TRBJ2-3; v_call: TRBV6-1; clone_size: NA; cdr3_nt: TGTGCCAGCAGTGAACTCGGGAACGGTGGAGATACGCAGTATTTT; cdr3_aa: CASSELGNGGDTQYF
d_call: NA; j_call: TRBJ1-1; v_call: TRBV19; clone_size: NA; cdr3_nt: TGTGCCAGTAGTAAAGGCGGCAACACTGAAGCTTTCTTT; cdr3_aa: CASSKGGNTEAFF
d_call: NA; j_call: TRBJ2-5; v_call: TRBV5-1; clone_size: NA; cdr3_nt: TGCGCCAGCAGCTTGGCCTGGGGAGGTGGCGAGACCCAGTACTTC; cdr3_aa: CASSLAWGGGETQYF
d_call: NA; j_call: TRBJ1-2; v_call: TRBV21-1; clone_size: few; cdr3_nt: TGTGCCAGCAGGAAAGGGGGACAGGGAAACTATGGCTACACCTTC; cdr3_aa: CASRKGGQGNYGYTF
d_call: TRBD1; j_call: TRBJ1-5; v_call: TRBV7-8; clone_size: NA; cdr3_nt: TGTGCCAGCAGCTCGTCCGGGACAGCTTTTCAGCCCCAGCATTTT; cdr3_aa: CASSSSGTAFQPQHF
d_call: TRBD1; j_call: TRBJ2-1; v_call: TRBV5-1; clone_size: NA; cdr3_nt: TGCGCCAGCAGCCTGGGGTTCGACAGGGGACGGAGCAATGAGCAGTTCTTC; cdr3_aa: CASSLGFDRGRSNEQFF
d_call: TRBD1; j_call: TRBJ1-2; v_call: TRBV7-2; clone_size: NA; cdr3_nt: TGTGCCAGCAGCCGACAGGGAGCGAATGGCTACACCTTC; cdr3_aa: CASSRQGANGYTF
d_call: TRBD2; j_call: TRBJ2-1; v_call: TRBV5-4; clone_size: NA; cdr3_nt: TGTGCCAGCAGCTTGGGGTCTAGCGGGGAGAATGAGCAGTTCTTC; cdr3_aa: CASSLGSSGENEQFF
d_call: NA; j_call: TRBJ1-1; v_call: TRBV6-4; clone_size: NA; cdr3_nt: TGTGCCAGCAGTGACTCGAGGTCTGAAGCTTTCTTT; cdr3_aa: CASSDSRSEAFF
d_call: TRBD2; j_call: TRBJ2-2; v_call: TRBV24-1; clone_size: NA; cdr3_nt: TGTGCCACCAGTGATTTGTCGGGGGGGCCCACCGGGGAGCTGTTTTTT; cdr3_aa: CATSDLSGGPTGELFF
d_call: NA; j_call: TRBJ1-1; v_call: TRBV19; clone_size: NA; cdr3_nt: TGTGCCAGTAGTATAGGGGGGGAAGTCACTGAAGCTTTCTTT; cdr3_aa: CASSIGGEVTEAFF
d_call: NA; j_call: TRBJ1-1; v_call: TRBV28; clone_size: NA; cdr3_nt: TGTGCCAGCAGTTTGAAGCCCAGGGCAGACACTGAAGCTTTCTTT; cdr3_aa: CASSLKPRADTEAFF